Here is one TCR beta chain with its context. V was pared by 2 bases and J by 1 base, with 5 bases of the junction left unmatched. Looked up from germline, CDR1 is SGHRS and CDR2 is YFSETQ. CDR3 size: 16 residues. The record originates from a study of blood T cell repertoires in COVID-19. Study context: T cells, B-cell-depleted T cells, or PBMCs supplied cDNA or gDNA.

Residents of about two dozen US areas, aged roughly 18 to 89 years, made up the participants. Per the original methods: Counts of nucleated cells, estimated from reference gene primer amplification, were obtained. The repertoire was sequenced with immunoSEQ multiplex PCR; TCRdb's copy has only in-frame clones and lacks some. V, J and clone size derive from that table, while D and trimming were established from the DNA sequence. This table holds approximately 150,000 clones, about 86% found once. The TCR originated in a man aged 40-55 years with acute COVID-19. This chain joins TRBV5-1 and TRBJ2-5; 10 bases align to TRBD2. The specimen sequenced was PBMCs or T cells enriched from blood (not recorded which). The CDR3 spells CASSFGSGGAQETQYF. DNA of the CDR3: TGCGCCAGCAGCTTCGGCAGCGGGGGGGCCCAAGAGACCCAGTACTTC.